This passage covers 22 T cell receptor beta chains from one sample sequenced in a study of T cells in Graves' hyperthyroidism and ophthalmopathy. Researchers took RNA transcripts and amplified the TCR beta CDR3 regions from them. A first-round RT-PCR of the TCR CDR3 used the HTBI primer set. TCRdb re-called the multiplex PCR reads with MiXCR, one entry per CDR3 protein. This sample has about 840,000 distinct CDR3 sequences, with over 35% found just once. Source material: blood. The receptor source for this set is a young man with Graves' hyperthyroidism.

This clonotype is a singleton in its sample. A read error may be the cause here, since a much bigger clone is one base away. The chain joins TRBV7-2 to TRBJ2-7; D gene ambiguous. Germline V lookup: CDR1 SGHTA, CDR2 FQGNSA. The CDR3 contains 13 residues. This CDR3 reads CANSLGKAYEQYF. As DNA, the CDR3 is TGTGCCAACAGCTTAGGGAAGGCCTACGAGCAGTACTTC.

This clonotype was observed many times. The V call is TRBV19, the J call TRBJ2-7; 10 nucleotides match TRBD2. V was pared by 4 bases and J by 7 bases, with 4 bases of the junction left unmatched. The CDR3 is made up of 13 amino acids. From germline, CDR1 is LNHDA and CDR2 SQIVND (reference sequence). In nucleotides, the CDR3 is TGTGCCAGTAGTAATAGCGGGAGGCGAGAGCAGTACTTC. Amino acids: CASSNSGRREQYF.

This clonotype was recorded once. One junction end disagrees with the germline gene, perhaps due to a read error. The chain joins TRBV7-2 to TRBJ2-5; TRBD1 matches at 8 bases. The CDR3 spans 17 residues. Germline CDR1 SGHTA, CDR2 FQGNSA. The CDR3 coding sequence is TGTGCCAGCAGCTCCAACAGGGGGATGGAGTACCAAGAGACCCGGTACTTC. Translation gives CASSSNRGMEYQETRYF.

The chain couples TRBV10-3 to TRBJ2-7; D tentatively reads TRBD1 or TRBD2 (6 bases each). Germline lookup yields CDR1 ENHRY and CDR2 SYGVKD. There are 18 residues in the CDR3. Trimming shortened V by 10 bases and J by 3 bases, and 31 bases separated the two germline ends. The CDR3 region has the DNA TGTGCCAGCAGCCCCCCTCGGACAGTGGGGCGGGGAAACTACGAGCAGTACTTC. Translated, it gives CASSPPRTVGRGNYEQYF.

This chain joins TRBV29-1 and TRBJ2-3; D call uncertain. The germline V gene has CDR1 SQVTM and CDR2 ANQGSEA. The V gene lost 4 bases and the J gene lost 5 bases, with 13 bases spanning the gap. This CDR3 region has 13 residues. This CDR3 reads CSVVGRFGDTQYF. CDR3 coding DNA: TGCAGCGTTGTAGGGCGGTTCGGAGATACGCAGTATTTT.

The CDR3 coding sequence is TGTGCCACCAGCAGCCTGGTCGGGGATAGCAATCAGCCCCAGCATTTT. Encoded protein: CATSSLVGDSNQPQHF. V is TRBV15 and J is TRBJ1-5, with D hard to call. CDR1 LNHNV and CDR2 YYDKDF come from the germline V gene (reference sequence). Trimming took off 3 bases at V and 0 bases at J, with 12 bases between the two ends. There are 16 residues in the CDR3.

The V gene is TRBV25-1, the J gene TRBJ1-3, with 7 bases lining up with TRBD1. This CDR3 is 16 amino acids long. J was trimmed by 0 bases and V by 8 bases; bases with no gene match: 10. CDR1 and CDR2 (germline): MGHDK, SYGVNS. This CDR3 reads CASVITGAISGNTIYF. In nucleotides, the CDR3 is TGTGCCAGCGTCATTACAGGGGCCATCTCTGGAAACACCATATATTTT.

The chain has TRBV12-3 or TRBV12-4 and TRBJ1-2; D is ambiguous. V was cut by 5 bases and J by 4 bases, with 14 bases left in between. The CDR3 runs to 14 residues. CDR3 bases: TGTGCCAGCAGTCGATCGACGGTTCCCTATGGCTACACCTTC. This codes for CASSRSTVPYGYTF.

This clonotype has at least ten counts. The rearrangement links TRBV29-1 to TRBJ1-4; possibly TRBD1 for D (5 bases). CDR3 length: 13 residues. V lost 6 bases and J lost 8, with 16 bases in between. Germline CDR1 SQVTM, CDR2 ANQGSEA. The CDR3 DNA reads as TGCAGCGTCAGAGGATCCGGGGGGGAAAAACTGTTTTTT. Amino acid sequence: CSVRGSGGEKLFF. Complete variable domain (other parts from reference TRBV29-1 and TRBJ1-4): SAVISQKPSRDICQRGTSLTIQCQVDSQVTMMFWYRQQPGQSLTLIATANQGSEATYESGFVIDKFPISRPNLTFSTLTVSNMSPEDSSIYLCSVRGSGGEKLFFGSGTQLSVL.

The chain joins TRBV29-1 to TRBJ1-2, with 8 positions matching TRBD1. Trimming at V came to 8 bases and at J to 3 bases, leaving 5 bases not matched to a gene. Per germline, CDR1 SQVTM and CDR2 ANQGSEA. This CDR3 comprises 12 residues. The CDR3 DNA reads TGCAGCACCAAGACAGGGGACTATGGCTACACCTTC. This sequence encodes CSTKTGDYGYTF.

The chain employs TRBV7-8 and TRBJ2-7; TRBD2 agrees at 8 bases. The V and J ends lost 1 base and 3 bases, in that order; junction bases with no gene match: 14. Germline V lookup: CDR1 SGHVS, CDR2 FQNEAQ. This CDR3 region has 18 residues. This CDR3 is CASSLEMFQGLAGYEQYF. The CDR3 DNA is TGTGCCAGCAGCTTAGAAATGTTTCAGGGGCTAGCGGGCTACGAGCAGTACTTC.

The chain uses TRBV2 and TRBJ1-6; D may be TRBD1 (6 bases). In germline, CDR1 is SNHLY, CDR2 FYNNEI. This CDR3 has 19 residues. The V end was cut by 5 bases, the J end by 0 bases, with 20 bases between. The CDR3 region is CASSPNRDTRSSYNSPLHF. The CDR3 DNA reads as TGTGCCAGCAGTCCGAACCGGGACACCCGGAGCTCCTATAATTCACCCCTCCACTTT.

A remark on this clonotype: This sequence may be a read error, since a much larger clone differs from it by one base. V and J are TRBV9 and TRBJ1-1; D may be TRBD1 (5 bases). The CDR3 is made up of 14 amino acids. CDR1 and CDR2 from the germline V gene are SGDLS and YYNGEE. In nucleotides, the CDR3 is TGTGCCGGCAGCGTAGATTCTGGGGGGACTGAAGCTTTCTTT. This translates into CAGSVDSGGTEAFF. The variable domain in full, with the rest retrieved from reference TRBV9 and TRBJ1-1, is DSGVTQTPKHLITATGQRVTLRCSPRSGDLSVYWYQQSLDQGLQFLIQYYNGEERAKGNILERFSAQQFPDLHSELNLSSLELGDSALYFCAGSVDSGGTEAFFGQGTRLTVV.

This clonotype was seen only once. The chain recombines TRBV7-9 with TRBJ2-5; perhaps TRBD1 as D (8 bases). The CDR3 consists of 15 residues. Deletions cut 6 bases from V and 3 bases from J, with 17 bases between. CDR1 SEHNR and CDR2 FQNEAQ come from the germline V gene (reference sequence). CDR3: CASRNTGGGEETQYF. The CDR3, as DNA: TGTGCCAGCAGGAATACAGGGGGAGGGGAAGAGACCCAGTACTTC. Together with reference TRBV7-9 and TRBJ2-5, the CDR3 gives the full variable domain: DTGVSQNPRHKITKRGQNVTFRCDPISEHNRLYWYRQTLGQGPEFLTYFQNEAQLEKSRLLSDRFSAERPKGSFSTLEIQRTEQGDSAMYLCASRNTGGGEETQYFGPGTRLLVL.

CDR3 sequence reads: CSARRLVGETQYF. The CDR3 DNA reads TGCAGTGCTAGAAGACTAGTCGGAGAGACCCAGTACTTC. The J gene is TRBJ2-5, the V gene TRBV20-1; D perhaps matches TRBD2 (6 bases). The germline V gene has CDR1 DFQATT and CDR2 SNEGSKA (reference sequence). The V and J ends lost 2 bases and 4 bases respectively, with 11 bases between them. There are 13 residues in the CDR3.

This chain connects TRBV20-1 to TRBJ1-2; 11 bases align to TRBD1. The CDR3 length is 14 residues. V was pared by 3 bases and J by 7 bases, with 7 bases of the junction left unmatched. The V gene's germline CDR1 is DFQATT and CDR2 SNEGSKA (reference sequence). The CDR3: CSARWGQGDGGYTF. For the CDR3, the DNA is TGCAGTGCTAGGTGGGGACAGGGGGATGGTGGCTACACCTTC.

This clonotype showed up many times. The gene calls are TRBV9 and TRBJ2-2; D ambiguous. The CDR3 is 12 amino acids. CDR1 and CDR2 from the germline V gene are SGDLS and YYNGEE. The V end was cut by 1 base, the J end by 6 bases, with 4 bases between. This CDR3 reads CASSVTPGELFF. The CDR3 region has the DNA TGTGCCAGCAGCGTAACACCCGGGGAGCTGTTTTTT.

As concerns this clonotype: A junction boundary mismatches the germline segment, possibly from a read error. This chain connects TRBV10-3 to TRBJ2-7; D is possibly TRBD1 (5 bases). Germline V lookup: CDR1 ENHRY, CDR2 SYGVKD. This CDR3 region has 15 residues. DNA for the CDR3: TGTGCCAGCAGTTACTCTCTACAGGCGTACGGAGAGCAGTACTTC. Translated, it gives CASSYSLQAYGEQYF.

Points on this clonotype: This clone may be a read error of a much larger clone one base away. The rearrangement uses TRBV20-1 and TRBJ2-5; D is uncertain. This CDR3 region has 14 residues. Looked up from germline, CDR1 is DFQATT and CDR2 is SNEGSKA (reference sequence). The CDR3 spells CSATFPTGQETQCF. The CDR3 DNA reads TGCAGTGCCACCTTCCCGACGGGTCAGGAGACCCAGTGCTTC.

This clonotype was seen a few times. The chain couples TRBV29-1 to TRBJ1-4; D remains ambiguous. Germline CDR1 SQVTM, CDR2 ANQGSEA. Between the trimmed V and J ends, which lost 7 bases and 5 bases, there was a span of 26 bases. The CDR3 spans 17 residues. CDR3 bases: TGCAGCGCGTCAAATCCTGAGGGTGGCAGTCTAAATGAAAAACTGTTTTTT. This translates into CSASNPEGGSLNEKLFF.

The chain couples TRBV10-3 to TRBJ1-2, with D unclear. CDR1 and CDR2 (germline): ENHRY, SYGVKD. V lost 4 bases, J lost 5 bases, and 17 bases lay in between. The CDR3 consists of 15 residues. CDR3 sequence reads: CAISAARSRYYGYTF. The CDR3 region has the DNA TGTGCCATCAGTGCAGCCCGGTCCCGCTATTATGGCTACACCTTC.

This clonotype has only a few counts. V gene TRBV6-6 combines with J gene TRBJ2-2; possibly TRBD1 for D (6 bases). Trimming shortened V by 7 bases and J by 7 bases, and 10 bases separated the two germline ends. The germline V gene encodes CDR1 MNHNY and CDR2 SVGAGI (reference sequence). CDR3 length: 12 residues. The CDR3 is CASTGAGGELFF. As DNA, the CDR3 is TGTGCCAGCACAGGGGCTGGCGGGGAGCTGTTTTTT.